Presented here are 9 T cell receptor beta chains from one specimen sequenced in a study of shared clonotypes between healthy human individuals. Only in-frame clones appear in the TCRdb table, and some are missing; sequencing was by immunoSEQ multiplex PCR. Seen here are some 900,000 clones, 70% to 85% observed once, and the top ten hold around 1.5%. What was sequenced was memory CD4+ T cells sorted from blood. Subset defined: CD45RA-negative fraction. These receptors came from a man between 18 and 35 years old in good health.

The CDR3 nucleotides are TGTGCCAGCAGTTACCGCCGGGTAGTAAGCTATGGCTACACCTTC. This translates into CASSYRRVVSYGYTF. This chain joins TRBV6-5 and TRBJ1-2; D unresolved. The CDR3 length is 15 residues. Trimming took 2 bases from V and 4 from J, leaving 14 bases between them. Germline V gene data show CDR1 as MNHEY and CDR2 as SVGAGI.

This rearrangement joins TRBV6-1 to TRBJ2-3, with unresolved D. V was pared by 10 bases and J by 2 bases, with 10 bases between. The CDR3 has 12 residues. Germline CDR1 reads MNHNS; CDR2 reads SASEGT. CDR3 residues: CAIMGLTDTQYF. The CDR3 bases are TGTGCCATCATGGGCCTCACAGATACGCAGTATTTT.

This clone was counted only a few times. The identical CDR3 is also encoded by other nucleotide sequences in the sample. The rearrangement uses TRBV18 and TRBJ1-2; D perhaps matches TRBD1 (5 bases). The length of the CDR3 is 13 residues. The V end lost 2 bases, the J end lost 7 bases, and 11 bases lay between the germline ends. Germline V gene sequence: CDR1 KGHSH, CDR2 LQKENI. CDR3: CASSPSDTRGYTF. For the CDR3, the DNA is TGTGCCAGCTCACCATCGGACACCCGTGGCTACACCTTC. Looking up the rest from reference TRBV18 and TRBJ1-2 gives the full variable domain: NAGVMQNPRHLVRRRGQEARLRCSPMKGHSHVYWYRQLPEEGLKFMVYLQKENIIDESGMPKERFSAEFPKEGPSILRIQQVVRGDSAAYFCASSPSDTRGYTFGSGTRLTVV.

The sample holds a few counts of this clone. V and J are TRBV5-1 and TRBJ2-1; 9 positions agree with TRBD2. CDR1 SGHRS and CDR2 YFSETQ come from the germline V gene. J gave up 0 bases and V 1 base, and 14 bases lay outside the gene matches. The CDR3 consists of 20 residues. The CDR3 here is CASSLYGLATQTSSYNEQFF. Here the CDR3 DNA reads TGCGCCAGCAGCTTGTATGGACTAGCGACCCAAACGAGCTCCTACAATGAGCAGTTCTTC.

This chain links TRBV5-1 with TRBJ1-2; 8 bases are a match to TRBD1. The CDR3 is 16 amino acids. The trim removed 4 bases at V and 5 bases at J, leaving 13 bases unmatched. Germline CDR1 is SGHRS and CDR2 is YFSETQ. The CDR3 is CASSPGDRPISYGYTF. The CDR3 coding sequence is TGCGCCAGCAGCCCGGGGGACAGGCCAATATCTTATGGCTACACCTTC.

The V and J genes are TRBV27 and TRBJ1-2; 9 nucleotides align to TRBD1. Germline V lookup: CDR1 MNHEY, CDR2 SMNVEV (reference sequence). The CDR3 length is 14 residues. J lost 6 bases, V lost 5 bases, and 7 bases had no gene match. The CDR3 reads CASSSSGTGHGYTF. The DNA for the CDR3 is TGTGCCAGCAGTAGTTCCGGGACAGGGCATGGCTACACCTTC.

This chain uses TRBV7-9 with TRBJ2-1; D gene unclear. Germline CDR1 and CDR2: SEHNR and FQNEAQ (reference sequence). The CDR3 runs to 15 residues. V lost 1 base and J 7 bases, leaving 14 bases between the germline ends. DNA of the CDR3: TGTGCCAGCAGCTTAGGGCTAGTGGACCCGAATGAGCAGTTCTTC. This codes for CASSLGLVDPNEQFF.

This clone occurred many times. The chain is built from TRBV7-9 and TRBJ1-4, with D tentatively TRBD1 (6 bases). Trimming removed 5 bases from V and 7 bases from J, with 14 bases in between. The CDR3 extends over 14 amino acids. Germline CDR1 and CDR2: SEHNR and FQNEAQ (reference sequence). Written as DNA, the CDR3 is TGTGCCAGCAGCCCTCAGGGAGGGGGTGAAAAACTGTTTTTT. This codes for CASSPQGGGEKLFF.

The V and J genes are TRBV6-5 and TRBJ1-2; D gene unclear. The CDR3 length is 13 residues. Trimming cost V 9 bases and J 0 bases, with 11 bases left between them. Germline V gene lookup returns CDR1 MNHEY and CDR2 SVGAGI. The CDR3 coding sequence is TGTGCCAGTTCAGACTCCGCTAACTATGGCTACACCTTC. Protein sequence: CASSDSANYGYTF.